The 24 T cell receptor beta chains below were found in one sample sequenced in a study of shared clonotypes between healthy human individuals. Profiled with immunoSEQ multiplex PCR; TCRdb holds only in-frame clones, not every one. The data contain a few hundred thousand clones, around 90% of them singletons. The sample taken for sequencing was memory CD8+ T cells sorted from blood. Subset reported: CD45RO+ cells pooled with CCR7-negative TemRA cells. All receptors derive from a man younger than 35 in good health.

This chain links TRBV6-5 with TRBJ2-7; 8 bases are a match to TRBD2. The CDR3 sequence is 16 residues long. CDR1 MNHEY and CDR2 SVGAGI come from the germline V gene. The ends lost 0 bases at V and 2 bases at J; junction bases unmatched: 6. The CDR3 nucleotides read TGTGCCAGCAGTTACTCAACTAGCGGAGCGGCCTACGAGCAGTACTTC. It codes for CASSYSTSGAAYEQYF.

The CDR3 sequence is CASSPGLAGAYEQYF. The CDR3 nucleotides read TGCGCCAGCAGCCCTGGACTAGCGGGAGCCTACGAGCAGTACTTC. The chain combines TRBV4-3 with TRBJ2-7; 13 bases line up with TRBD2. The V gene end was trimmed by 4 bases and the J gene end by 2 bases; junction bases not matched to a gene: 2. The CDR3 totals 15 residues. Germline CDR1 and CDR2: LGHNA and YSLEER.

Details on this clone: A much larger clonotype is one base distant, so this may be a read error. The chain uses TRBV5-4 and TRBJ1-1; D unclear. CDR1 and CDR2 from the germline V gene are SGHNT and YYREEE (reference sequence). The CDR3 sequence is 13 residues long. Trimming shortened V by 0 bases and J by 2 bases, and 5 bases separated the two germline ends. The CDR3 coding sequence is TGTGCCAGCAGCTTGGGGGTAAACACTGAAGCTTTCTTT. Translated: CASSLGVNTEAFF.

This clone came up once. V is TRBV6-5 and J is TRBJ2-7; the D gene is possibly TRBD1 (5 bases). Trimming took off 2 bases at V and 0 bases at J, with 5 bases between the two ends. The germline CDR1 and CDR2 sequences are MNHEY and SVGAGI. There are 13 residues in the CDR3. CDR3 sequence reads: CASSYGASYEQYF. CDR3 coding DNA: TGTGCCAGCAGTTACGGGGCCTCCTACGAGCAGTACTTC.

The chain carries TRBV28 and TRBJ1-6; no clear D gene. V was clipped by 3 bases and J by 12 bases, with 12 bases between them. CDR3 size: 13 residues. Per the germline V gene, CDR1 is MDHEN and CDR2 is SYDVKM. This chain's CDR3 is CASSFLGGVPLHF. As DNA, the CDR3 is TGTGCCAGCAGTTTCCTAGGTGGCGTACCCCTCCACTTT.

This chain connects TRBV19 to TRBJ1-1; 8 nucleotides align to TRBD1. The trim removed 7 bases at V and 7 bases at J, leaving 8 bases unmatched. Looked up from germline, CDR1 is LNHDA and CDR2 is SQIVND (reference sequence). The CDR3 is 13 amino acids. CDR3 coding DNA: TGTGCCAGTATCCCGACAGGGGAAGGTGAAGCTTTCTTT. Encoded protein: CASIPTGEGEAFF.

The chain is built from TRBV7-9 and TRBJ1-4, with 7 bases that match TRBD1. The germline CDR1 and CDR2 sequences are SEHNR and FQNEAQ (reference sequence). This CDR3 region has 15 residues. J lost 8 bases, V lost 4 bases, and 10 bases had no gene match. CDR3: CASSSPSRGDEKLFF. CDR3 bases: TGTGCCAGCAGCTCACCCAGCAGGGGGGACGAAAAACTGTTTTTT.

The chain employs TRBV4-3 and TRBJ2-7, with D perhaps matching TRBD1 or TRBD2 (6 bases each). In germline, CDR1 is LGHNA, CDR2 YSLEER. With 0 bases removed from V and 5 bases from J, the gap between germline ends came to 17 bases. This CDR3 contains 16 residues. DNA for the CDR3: TGCGCCAGCAGCCAAGATAAATTGGGGGGCGCGGACGAGCAGTACTTC. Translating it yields CASSQDKLGGADEQYF.

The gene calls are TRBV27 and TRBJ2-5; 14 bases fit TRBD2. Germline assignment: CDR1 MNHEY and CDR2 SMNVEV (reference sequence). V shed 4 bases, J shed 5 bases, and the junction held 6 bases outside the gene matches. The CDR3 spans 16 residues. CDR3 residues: CASSSGLAGVWETQYF. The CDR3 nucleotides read TGTGCCAGCAGTTCGGGACTAGCGGGAGTCTGGGAGACCCAGTACTTC.

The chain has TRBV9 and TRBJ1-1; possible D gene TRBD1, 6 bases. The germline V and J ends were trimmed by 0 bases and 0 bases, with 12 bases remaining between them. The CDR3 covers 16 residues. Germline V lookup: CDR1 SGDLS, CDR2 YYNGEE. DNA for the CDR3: TGTGCCAGCAGCGTAGGCTTTGGACAGTTGAACACTGAAGCTTTCTTT. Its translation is CASSVGFGQLNTEAFF.

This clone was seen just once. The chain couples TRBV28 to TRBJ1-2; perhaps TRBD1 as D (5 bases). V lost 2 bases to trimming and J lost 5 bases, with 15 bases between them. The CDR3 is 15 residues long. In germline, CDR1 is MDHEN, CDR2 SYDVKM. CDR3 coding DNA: TGTGCCAGCAGTTTAAGTTCGGACTGGGGGTATGGCTACACCTTC. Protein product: CASSLSSDWGYGYTF.

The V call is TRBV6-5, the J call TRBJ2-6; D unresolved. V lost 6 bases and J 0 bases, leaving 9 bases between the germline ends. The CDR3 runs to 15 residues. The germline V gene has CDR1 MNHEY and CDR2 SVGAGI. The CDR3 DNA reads TGTGCCAGCAGCCTCGACAACTCTGGGGCCAACGTCCTGACTTTC. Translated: CASSLDNSGANVLTF.

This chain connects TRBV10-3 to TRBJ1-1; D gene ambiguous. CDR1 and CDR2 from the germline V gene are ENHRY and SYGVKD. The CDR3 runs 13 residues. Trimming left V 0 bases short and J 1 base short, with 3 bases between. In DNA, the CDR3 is TGTGCCATCAGTGAGTCGACGAACACTGAAGCTTTCTTT. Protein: CAISESTNTEAFF.

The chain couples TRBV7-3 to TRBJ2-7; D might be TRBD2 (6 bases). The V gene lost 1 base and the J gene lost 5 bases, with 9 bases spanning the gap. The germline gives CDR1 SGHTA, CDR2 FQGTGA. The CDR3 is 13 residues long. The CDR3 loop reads CASSLMAGNEQYF. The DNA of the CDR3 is TGTGCCAGCAGCTTAATGGCGGGGAACGAGCAGTACTTC.

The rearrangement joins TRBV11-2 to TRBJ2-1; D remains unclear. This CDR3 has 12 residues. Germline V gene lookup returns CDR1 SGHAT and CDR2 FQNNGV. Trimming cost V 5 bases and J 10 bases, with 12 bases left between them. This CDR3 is CASSLTYWEQFF. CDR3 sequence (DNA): TGTGCCAGCAGCCTAACCTACTGGGAGCAGTTCTTC. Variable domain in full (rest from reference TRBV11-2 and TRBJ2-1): EAGVAQSPRYKIIEKRQSVAFWCNPISGHATLYWYQQILGQGPKLLIQFQNNGVVDDSQLPKDRFSAERLKGVDSTLKIQPAKLEDSAVYLCASSLTYWEQFFGPGTRLTVL.

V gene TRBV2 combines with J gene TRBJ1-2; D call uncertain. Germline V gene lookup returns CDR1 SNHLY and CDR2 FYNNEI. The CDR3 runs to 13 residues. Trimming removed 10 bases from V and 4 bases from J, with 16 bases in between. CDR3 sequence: CATKDGPTYGYTF. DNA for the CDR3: TGTGCCACCAAAGACGGCCCAACCTATGGCTACACCTTC.

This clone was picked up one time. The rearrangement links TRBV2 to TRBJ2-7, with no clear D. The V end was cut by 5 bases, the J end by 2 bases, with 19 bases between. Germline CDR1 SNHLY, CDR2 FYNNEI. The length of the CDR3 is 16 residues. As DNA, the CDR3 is TGTGCCAGCAGTTCCCCGCTCAAAGGTACCCCCTACGAGCAGTACTTC. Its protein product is CASSSPLKGTPYEQYF.

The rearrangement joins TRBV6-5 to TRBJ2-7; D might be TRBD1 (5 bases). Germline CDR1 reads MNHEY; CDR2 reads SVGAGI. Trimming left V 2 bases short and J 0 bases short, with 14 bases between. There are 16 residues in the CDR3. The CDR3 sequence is CASSYPRGQGSYEQYF. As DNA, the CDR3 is TGTGCCAGCAGTTACCCAAGGGGTCAGGGCTCCTACGAGCAGTACTTC.

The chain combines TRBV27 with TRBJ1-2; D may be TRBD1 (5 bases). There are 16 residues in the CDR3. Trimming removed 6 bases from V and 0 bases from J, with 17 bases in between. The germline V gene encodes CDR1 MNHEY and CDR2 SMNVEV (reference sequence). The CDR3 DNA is TGTGCCAGCAGGGAACTAGCGGGGGGAGCTAACTATGGCTACACCTTC. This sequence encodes CASRELAGGANYGYTF.

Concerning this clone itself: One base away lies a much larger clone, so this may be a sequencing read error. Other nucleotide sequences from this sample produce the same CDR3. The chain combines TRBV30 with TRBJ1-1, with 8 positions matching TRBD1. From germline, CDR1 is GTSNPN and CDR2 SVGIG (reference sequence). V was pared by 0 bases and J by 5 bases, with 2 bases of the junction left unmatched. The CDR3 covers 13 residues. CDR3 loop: CAWSVQGATEAFF. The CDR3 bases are TGTGCCTGGAGTGTCCAGGGGGCAACTGAAGCTTTCTTT.

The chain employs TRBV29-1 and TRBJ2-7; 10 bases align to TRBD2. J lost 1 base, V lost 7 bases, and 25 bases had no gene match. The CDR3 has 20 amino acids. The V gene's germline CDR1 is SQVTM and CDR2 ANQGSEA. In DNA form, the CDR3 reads TGCAGCGCCACCTTGGAGGTGCACTGGACTAGCGGAACCTATTCCTACGAGCAGTACTTC. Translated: CSATLEVHWTSGTYSYEQYF.

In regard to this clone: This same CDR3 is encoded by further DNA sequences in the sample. CDR3 bases: TGTGCCAGCAGCTTAGCCGGACGGGGCACTGAAGCTTTCTTT. It codes for CASSLAGRGTEAFF. V gene TRBV7-9 combines with J gene TRBJ1-1; unclear D gene. Germline values: CDR1 SEHNR, CDR2 FQNEAQ (reference sequence). V dropped 0 bases and J dropped 4 bases, with 9 bases sitting between them. The CDR3 extends over 14 amino acids.

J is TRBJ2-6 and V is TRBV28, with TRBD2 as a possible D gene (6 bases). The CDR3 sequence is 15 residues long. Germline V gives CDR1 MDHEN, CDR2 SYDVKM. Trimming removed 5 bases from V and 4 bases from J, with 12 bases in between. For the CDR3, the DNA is TGTGCCAGCAGTCCGCGGGAAGCCGGGGCCAACGTCCTGACTTTC. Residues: CASSPREAGANVLTF.

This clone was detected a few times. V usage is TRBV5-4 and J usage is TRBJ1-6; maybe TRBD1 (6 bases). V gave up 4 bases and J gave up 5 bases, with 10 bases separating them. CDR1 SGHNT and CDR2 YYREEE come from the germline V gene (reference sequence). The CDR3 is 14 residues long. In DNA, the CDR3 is TGTGCCAGCAGCACAGGGACGGATAATTCACCCCTCCACTTT. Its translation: CASSTGTDNSPLHF.